The clone carrying this TCR beta chain has a count of ten or more. Sample time point: newly diagnosed GD, antithyroid drugs for less than 3 months. TCR sequences were obtained from RNA taken from PBMCs. Building of the TCR beta libraries involved iRepertoire HTBI primers and Arm-PCR of CDR3 regions. TCRdb ran MiXCR on the multiplex PCR reads and lists one entry per CDR3 protein. The sample has about 560,000 distinct CDR3 sequences; approximately 16% are singletons. The CDR3 is 16 residues long. J was trimmed by 0 bases and V by 0 bases; bases with no gene match: 3. Germline-derived CDR1 and CDR2 are SGHDT and YYEEEE. The record originates from a study of regulatory T cells in long-lasting Graves disease. This sample was shared with a second study, whose subject was T cells in Graves' hyperthyroidism and ophthalmopathy.

This TCR came from a man younger than 35 with Graves disease. This specimen consisted of peripheral blood mononuclear cells (PBMCs), obtained at new diagnosis, from a patient treated with antithyroid drugs. V usage is TRBV5-6 and J usage is TRBJ2-3; 8 bases are a match to TRBD2. CDR3 in DNA: TGTGCCAGCAGCTTGGACCCTAGCGGGAGCACAGATACGCAGTATTTT. Its translation is CASSLDPSGSTDTQYF. Full variable domain (outside the CDR3, taken from reference TRBV5-6 and TRBJ2-3): DAGVTQSPTHLIKTRGQQVTLRCSPKSGHDTVSWYQQALGQGPQFIFQYYEEEERQRGNFPDRFSGHQFPNYSSELNVNALLLGDSALYLCASSLDPSGSTDTQYFGPGTRLTVL.